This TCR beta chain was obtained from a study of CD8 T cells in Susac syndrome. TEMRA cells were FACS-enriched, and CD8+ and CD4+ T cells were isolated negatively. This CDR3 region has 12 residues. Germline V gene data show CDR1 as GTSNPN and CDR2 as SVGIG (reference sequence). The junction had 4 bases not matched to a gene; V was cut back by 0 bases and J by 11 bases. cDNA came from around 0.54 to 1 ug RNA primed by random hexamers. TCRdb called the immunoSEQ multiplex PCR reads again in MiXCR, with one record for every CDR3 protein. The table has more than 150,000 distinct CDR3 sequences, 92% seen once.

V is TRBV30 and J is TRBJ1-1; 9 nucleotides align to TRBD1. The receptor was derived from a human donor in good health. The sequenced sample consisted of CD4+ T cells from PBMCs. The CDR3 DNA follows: TGTGCCTGGAGTGTACAGGGGGCAGGTGCTTTCTTT. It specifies CAWSVQGAGAFF.